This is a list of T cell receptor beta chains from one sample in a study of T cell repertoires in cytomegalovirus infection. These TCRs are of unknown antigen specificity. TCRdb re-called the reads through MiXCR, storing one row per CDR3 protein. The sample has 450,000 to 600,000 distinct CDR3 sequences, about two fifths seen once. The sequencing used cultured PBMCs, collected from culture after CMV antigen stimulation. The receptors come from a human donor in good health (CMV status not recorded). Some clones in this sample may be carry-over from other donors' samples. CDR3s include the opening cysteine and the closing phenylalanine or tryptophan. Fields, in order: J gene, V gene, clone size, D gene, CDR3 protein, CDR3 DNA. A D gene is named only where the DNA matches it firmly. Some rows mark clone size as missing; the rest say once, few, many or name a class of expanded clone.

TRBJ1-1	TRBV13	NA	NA	CASSPDGINLNTEAFF	TGTGCCAGCAGCCCCGACGGGATCAATCTGAACACTGAAGCTTTCTTT
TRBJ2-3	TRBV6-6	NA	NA	CASRVLSTDTQYF	TGTGCCAGCAGGGTACTAAGCACAGATACGCAGTATTTT
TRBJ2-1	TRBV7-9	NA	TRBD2	CASSETSGSTEQFF	TGTGCCAGCAGCGAGACTAGCGGGAGTACCGAGCAGTTCTTC
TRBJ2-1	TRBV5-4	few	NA	CASSRGVQGLFASDEQFF	TGTGCCAGCAGCCGAGGCGTACAGGGACTTTTCGCTAGCGATGAGCAGTTCTTC
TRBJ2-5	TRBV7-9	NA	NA	CASSLRQDQETQYF	TGTGCCAGCAGCTTGCGACAGGACCAAGAGACCCAGTACTTC
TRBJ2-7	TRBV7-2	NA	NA	CASSWTAPYEQYF	TGTGCCAGCAGCTGGACAGCCCCCTACGAGCAGTACTTC
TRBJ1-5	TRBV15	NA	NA	CATSRDRGTESNQPQHF	TGTGCCACCAGCAGAGATAGGGGGACGGAAAGCAATCAGCCCCAGCATTTT
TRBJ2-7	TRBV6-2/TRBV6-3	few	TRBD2	CASSRSGTYEQYF	TGTGCCAGCAGTAGAAGCGGGACCTACGAGCAGTACTTC
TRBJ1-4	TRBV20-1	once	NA	CSARRPATNEKLFF	TGCAGTGCTAGGAGGCCAGCAACTAATGAAAAACTGTTTTTT
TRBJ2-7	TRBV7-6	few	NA	CASTVEAGGSSYEQYF	TGTGCCAGCACCGTGGAGGCAGGCGGCAGCTCCTACGAGCAGTACTTC
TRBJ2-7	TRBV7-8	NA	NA	CASTPGGRGAYEQYF	TGTGCCAGCACCCCCGGAGGGAGGGGGGCTTACGAGCAGTACTTC
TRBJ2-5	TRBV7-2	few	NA	CASSLVGGKETQYF	TGTGCCAGCAGCTTAGTAGGGGGAAAAGAGACCCAGTACTTC
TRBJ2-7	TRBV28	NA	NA	CASSLKGREQYF	TGTGCCAGCAGTTTAAAGGGAAGGGAGCAGTACTTC
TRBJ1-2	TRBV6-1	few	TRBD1	CASTGGAGGYTF	TGTGCGTCGACAGGGGGCGCTGGGGGCTACACCTTC
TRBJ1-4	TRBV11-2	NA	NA	CASSLIREKLFF	TGTGCCAGCAGCCTCATCCGTGAAAAACTGTTTTTT
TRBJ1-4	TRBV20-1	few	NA	CSASKGPTNEKLFF	TGCAGTGCTAGCAAGGGACCAACTAATGAAAAACTGTTTTTT
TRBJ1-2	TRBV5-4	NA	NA	CASSLQGAYGYTF	TGTGCCAGCAGCTTGCAGGGCGCATATGGCTACACCTTC
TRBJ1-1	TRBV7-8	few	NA	CASSTDRIRFTEAFF	TGTGCCAGCAGTACAGACAGGATCAGATTCACTGAAGCTTTCTTT
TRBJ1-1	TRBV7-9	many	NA	CASSLSDTEAFF	TGTGCCAGCAGCTTATCGGACACTGAAGCTTTCTTT
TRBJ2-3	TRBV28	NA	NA	CASRFRLGSGNTQYF	TGTGCCAGCAGGTTCCGCCTAGGATCGGGAAATACGCAGTATTTT
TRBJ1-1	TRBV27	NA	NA	CASSLSRVATEAFF	TGTGCCAGCAGTTTATCTAGGGTTGCCACTGAAGCTTTCTTT
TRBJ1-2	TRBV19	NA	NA	CASSLRFRESGYTF	TGTGCCAGTAGCTTACGGTTCAGGGAAAGTGGCTACACCTTC